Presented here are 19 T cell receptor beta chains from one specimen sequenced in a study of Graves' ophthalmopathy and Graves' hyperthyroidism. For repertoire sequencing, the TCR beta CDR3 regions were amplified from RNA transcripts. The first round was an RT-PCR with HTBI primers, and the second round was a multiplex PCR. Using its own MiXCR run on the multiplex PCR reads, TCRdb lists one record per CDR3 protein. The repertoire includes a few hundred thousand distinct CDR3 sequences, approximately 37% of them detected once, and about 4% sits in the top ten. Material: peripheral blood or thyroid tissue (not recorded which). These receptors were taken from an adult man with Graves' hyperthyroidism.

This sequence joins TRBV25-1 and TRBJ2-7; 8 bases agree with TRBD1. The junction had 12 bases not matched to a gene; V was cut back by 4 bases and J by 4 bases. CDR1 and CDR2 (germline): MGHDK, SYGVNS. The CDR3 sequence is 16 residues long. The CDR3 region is CASSATSWGQVYEQYF. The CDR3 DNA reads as TGTGCCAGCAGTGCCACCAGCTGGGGACAGGTATACGAGCAGTACTTC.

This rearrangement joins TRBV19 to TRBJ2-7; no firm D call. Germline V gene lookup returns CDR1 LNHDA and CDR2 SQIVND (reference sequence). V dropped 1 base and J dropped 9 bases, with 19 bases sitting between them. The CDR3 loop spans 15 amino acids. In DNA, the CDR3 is TGTGCCAGTAGTATAGGTGCTCGGGTCAATACGGCGCAGTACTTC. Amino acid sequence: CASSIGARVNTAQYF.

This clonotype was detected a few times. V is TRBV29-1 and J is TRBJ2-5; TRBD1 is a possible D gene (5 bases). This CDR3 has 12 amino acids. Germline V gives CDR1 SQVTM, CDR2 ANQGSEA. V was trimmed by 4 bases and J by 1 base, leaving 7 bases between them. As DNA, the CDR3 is TGCAGCGTTGGACAGATCCAAGAGACCCAGTACTTC. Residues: CSVGQIQETQYF.

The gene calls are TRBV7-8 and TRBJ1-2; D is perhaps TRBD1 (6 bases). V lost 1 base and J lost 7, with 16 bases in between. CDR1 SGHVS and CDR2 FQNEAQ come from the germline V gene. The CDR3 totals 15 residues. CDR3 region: CASSLDLRDNSGYTF. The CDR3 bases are TGTGCCAGCAGCTTAGACCTACGGGACAACAGTGGCTACACCTTC.

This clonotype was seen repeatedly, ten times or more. The DNA of the CDR3 is TGTGCCAGCAGTGATGACCGTCACTATGGCTACACCTTC. It is translated as CASSDDRHYGYTF. The chain has TRBV25-1 and TRBJ1-2; D not certain. This CDR3 spans 13 amino acids. The ends were cut back, 3 bases at V and 3 bases at J, with 8 bases in the middle. CDR1 MGHDK and CDR2 SYGVNS come from the germline V gene.

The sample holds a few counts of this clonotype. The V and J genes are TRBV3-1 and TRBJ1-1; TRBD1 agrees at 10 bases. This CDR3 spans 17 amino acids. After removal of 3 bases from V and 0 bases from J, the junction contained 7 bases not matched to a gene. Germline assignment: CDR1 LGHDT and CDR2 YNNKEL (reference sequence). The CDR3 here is CASSHWDRGFVNTEAFF. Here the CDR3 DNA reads TGTGCCAGCAGCCATTGGGACAGGGGATTTGTGAACACTGAAGCTTTCTTT.

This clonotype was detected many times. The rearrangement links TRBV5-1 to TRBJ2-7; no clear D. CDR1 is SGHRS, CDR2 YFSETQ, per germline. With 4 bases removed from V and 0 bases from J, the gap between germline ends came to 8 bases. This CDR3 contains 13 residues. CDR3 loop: CASSQGPSYEQYF. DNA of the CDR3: TGCGCCAGCAGCCAAGGGCCCTCCTACGAGCAGTACTTC.

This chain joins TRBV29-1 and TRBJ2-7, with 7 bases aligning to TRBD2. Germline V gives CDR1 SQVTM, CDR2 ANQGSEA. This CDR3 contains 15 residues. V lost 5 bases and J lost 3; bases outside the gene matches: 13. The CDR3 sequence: CSVRTGLGDGYEQYF. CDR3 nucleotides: TGCAGCGTTAGGACCGGACTAGGGGACGGCTACGAGCAGTACTTC.

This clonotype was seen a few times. CDR3 nucleotide sequence: TGTGCCAGCAGTGAAGCGGGTCTTCGGACAGGGCCTTACGAGCAGTACTTC. It codes for CASSEAGLRTGPYEQYF. This chain links TRBV6-1 with TRBJ2-7; 8 positions match TRBD1. Trimming cost V 0 bases and J 4 bases; bases outside gene matches: 11. CDR3 size: 17 residues. Germline CDR1 MNHNS, CDR2 SASEGT.

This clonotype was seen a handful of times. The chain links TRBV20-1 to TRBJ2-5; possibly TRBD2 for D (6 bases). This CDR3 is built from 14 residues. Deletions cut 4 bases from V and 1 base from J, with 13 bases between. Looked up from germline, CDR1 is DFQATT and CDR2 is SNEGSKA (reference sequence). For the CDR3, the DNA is TGCAGTGCTAAGACTAGGACCGCCCAAGAGACCCAGTACTTC. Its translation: CSAKTRTAQETQYF.

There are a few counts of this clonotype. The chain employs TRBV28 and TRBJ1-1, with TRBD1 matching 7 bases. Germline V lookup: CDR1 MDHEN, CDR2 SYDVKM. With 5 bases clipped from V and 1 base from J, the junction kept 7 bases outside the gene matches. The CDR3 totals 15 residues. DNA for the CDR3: TGTGCCAGCAGTGTGTCCAGGGGGTGGAACACTGAAGCTTTCTTT. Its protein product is CASSVSRGWNTEAFF. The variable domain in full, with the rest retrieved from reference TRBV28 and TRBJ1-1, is DVKVTQSSRYLVKRTGEKVFLECVQDMDHENMFWYRQDPGLGLRLIYFSYDVKMKEKGDIPEGYSVSREKKERFSLILESASTNQTSMYLCASSVSRGWNTEAFFGQGTRLTVV.

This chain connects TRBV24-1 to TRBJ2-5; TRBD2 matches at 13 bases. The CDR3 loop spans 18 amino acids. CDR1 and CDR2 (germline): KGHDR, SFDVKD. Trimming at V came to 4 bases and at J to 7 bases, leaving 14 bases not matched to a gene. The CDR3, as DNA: TGTGCCACCAGTGACTTAGACTCCGGGACTAGCGGGATGGGGACCCAGTACTTC. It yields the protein CATSDLDSGTSGMGTQYF.

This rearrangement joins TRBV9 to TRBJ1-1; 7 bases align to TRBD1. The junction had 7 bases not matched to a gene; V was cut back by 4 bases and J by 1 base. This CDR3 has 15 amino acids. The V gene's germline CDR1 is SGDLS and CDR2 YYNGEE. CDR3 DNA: TGTGCCAGCAGCCCAGGGGGGGCAGGGAACACTGAAGCTTTCTTT. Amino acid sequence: CASSPGGAGNTEAFF.

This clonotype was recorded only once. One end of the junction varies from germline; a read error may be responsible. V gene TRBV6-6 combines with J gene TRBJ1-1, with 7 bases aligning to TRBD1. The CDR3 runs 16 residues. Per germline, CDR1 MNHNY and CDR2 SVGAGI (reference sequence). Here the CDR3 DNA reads TGTGCCGGCAGCAGCCAAAGACAGGGCCGGGCTTCTGAAGCTTTCTTT. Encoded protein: CAGSSQRQGRASEAFF.

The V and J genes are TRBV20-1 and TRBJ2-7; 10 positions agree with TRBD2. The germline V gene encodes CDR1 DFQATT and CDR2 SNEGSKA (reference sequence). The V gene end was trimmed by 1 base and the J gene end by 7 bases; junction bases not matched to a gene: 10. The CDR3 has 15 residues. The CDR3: CSARGSLAGPNEQYF. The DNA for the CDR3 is TGCAGTGCTAGAGGCTCACTAGCGGGACCTAATGAGCAGTACTTC.

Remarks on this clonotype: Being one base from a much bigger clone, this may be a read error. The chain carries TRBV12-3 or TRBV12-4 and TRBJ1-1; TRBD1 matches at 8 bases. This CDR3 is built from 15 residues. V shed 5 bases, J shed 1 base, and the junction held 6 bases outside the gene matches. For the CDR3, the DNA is TGTGCCAGCAGTCAGACAGGGGTCCGGAACACTGAAGCTTTCTTT. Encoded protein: CASSQTGVRNTEAFF.

Here the CDR3 reads CATSDRTGEVYF. The CDR3 nucleotides read TGTGCCACCAGTGATCGGACAGGGGAGGTGTACTTC. The J gene is TRBJ2-7, the V gene TRBV24-1; 9 bases align to TRBD1. Losses at the gene ends were 3 bases for V and 12 bases for J; bases not matched to a gene: 5. This CDR3 is 12 amino acids long. Germline V gives CDR1 KGHDR, CDR2 SFDVKD.

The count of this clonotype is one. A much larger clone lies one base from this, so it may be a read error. The CDR3: CASSRDLARTNYGYTF. CDR3 DNA: TGTGCCAGCAGCCGAGATCTTGCCCGGACTAACTATGGCTACACCTTC. The chain links TRBV3-1 to TRBJ1-2; D not resolved. V was clipped by 4 bases and J by 0 bases, with 15 bases between them. The CDR3 has 16 amino acids. From germline, CDR1 is LGHDT and CDR2 YNNKEL (reference sequence).

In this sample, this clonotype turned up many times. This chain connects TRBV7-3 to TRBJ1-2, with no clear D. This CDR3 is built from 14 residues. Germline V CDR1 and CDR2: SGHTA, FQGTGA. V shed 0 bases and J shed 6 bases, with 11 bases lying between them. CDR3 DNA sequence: TGTGCCAGCAGCTTAACCCGGACCGGGGATGGCTACACCTTC. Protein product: CASSLTRTGDGYTF. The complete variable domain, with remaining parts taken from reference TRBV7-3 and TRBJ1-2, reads GAGVSQTPSNKVTEKGKYVELRCDPISGHTALYWYRQSLGQGPEFLIYFQGTGAADDSGLPNDRFFAVRPEGSVSTLKIQRTERGDSAVYLCASSLTRTGDGYTFGSGTRLTVV.